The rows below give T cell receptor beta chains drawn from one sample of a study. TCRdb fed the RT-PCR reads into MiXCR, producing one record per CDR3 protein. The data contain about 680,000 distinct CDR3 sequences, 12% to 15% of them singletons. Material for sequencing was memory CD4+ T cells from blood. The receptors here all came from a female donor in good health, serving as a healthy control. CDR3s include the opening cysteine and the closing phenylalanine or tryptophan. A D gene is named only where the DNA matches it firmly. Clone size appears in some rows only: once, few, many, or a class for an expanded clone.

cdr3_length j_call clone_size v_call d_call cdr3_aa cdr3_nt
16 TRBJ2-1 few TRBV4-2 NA CASSQDQASSYNEQFF TGTGCCAGCAGCCAAGATCAGGCGAGCTCCTACAATGAGCAGTTCTTC
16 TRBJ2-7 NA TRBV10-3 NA CAISGTGQKGAYEQYF TGTGCCATCAGTGGGACTGGACAAAAGGGAGCCTACGAGCAGTACTTC
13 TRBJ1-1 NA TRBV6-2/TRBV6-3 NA CASERQGVTEAFF TGTGCCAGCGAACGTCAAGGGGTCACTGAAGCTTTCTTT
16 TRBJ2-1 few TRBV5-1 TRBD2 CASSLAAVAGMNEQFF TGCGCCAGCAGCTTGGCCGCGGTAGCGGGTATGAATGAGCAGTTCTTC
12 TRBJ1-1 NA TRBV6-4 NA CASSGGGDRAFF TGTGCCAGCAGCGGGGGGGGCGATCGAGCTTTCTTT
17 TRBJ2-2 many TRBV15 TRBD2 CATSRDVAGAHTGELFF TGTGCCACCAGCAGAGATGTCGCGGGAGCCCACACCGGGGAGCTGTTTTTT
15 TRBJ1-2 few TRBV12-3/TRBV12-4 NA CASSLAGGSYYGYTF TGTGCCAGCAGTTTGGCGGGAGGTTCGTACTATGGCTACACCTTC
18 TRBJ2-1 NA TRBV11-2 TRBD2 CASSFTSGLAGGRNEQFF TGTGCCAGCAGCTTTACGAGCGGACTAGCGGGAGGGCGTAATGAGCAGTTCTTC
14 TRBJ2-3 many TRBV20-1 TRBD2 CSARGLASTDTQYF TGCAGTGCTAGAGGACTAGCCAGCACAGATACGCAGTATTTT
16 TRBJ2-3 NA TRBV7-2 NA CASSLEALRGSDTQYF TGTGCCAGCAGCTTAGAAGCCTTGCGGGGATCAGATACGCAGTATTTT
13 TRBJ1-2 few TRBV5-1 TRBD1 CASSFMTGYGYTF TGCGCCAGCAGCTTCATGACAGGGTATGGCTACACCTTC
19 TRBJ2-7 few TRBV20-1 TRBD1 CSAHVPHRGRRASSYEQYF TGCAGTGCTCACGTCCCACACAGGGGAAGAAGGGCTAGCTCCTACGAGCAGTACTTC
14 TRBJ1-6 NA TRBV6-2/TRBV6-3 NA CASSYGGVGSPLHF TGTGCCAGCAGTTACGGGGGTGTAGGTTCACCCCTCCACTTT
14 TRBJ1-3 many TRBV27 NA CASSLTGSGNTIYF TGTGCCAGCAGTTTGACCGGCTCTGGAAACACCATATATTTT
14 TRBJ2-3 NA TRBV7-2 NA CASSLSSGADTQYF TGTGCCAGCAGCTTAAGTTCGGGGGCAGATACGCAGTATTTT
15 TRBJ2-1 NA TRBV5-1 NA CASSLQASSYNEQFF TGCGCCAGCAGCTTACAGGCCAGCTCCTACAATGAGCAGTTCTTC
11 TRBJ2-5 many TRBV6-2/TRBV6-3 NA CASSYRETQYF TGCGCCAGCAGCTATCGGGAGACCCAGTACTTC
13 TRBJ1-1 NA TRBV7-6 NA CASSLEKDTEAFF TGTGCCAGCAGCTTAGAGAAAGACACTGAAGCTTTCTTT
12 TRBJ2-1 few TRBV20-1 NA CSAREAPNEQFF TGCAGTGCTAGAGAGGCCCCCAATGAGCAGTTCTTC
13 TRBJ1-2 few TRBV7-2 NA CASRLTGAQGYTF TGTGCCAGCAGGCTCACGGGGGCGCAGGGCTACACCTTC
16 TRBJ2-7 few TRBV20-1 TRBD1 CSARVLGRGGQDEQYF TGCAGTGCTAGGGTTTTGGGGCGAGGGGGCCAAGACGAGCAGTACTTC
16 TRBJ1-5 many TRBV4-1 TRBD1 CASSQDRTGVGQPQHF TGCGCCAGCAGCCAAGATCGGACAGGGGTAGGGCAGCCCCAGCATTTT